A single sample is the source of the 14 T cell receptor beta chains below, sequenced in a study of blood T cell repertoires in COVID-19. Libraries were prepared by immunoSEQ multiplex PCR; TCRdb keeps only in-frame clonotypes and omits some of them. Of 55,000 to 65,000 clones detected, 75% to 90% appear once; the ten largest clones hold about 30%. Material for sequencing was peripheral blood. The receptor source for this set is a man aged 60 to 69 with COVID-19, enrolled during active disease.

V usage is TRBV3-1 (or the pseudogene TRBV3-2) and J usage is TRBJ1-1; maybe TRBD1 (6 bases). The CDR3 contains 15 residues. V gave up 3 bases and J gave up 5 bases, with 16 bases separating them. Germline-derived CDR1 and CDR2 are LGHDT and YNNKEL (reference sequence). The CDR3 sequence: CASSHQSLQGTEAFF. Here the CDR3 DNA reads TGTGCCAGCAGCCACCAAAGCCTCCAGGGGACTGAAGCTTTCTTT.

The chain is built from TRBV3-1 (or the pseudogene TRBV3-2) and TRBJ2-7; 11 bases match TRBD1. Germline V gene sequence: CDR1 LGHDT, CDR2 YNNKEL (reference sequence). Trimming cost V 2 bases and J 3 bases; bases outside gene matches: 6. The CDR3 sequence is 16 residues long. CDR3 residues: CASSQTTGTGGYEQYF. CDR3 DNA: TGTGCCAGCAGCCAAACCACCGGGACAGGGGGCTACGAGCAGTACTTC.

The CDR3 bases are TGTGCCAGCACCTATGGGAGGGGCACTGAAGCTTTCTTT. This encodes CASTYGRGTEAFF. The chain recombines TRBV2 with TRBJ1-1, with a tentative D call TRBD1 (5 bases). V was pared by 7 bases and J by 4 bases, with 13 bases between. The CDR3 has 13 amino acids. CDR1 is SNHLY and CDR2 is FYNNEI in the germline V gene. The full variable domain, in which reference TRBV2 and TRBJ1-1 provide the parts outside the CDR3, is EPEVTQTPSHQVTQMGQEVILRCVPISNHLYFYWYRQILGQKVEFLVSFYNNEISEKSEIFDDQFSVERPDGSNFTLKIRSTKLEDSAMYFCASTYGRGTEAFFGQGTRLTVV.

This clone was seen a single time. This chain links TRBV7-2 with TRBJ1-3; 7 nucleotides agree with TRBD1. This CDR3 contains 15 residues. In germline, CDR1 is SGHTA, CDR2 FQGNSA. Germline trimming cut 3 bases from V and 3 bases from J; bases unmatched to any gene: 5. The CDR3 loop is CASSFQGGGGNTIYF. Here the CDR3 DNA reads TGTGCCAGCAGCTTTCAAGGGGGCGGTGGAAACACCATATATTTT.

V and J are TRBV7-8 and TRBJ1-1; 8 nucleotides agree with TRBD1. CDR1 SGHVS and CDR2 FQNEAQ come from the germline V gene. The CDR3 is 14 residues long. V lost 3 bases to trimming and J lost 3 bases; unmatched junction nucleotides: 3. Here the CDR3 reads CASSFQTGDTEAFF. CDR3 coding DNA: TGTGCCAGCAGCTTTCAGACAGGGGACACTGAAGCTTTCTTT.

This chain joins TRBV5-4 and TRBJ2-7; 10 nucleotides align to TRBD1. This CDR3 has 14 residues. Trimming cost V 3 bases and J 3 bases; bases outside gene matches: 3. Germline assignment: CDR1 SGHNT and CDR2 YYREEE (reference sequence). The CDR3 region has the DNA TGTGCCAGCAGCTCGCGGGACAGGGGCTACGAGCAGTACTTC. This sequence encodes CASSSRDRGYEQYF.

The gene calls are TRBV5-6 and TRBJ1-4; possibly TRBD1 for D (5 bases). Per germline, CDR1 SGHDT and CDR2 YYEEEE. The CDR3 length is 14 residues. Trimming stripped 4 bases from V and 8 bases from J, with 15 bases between. CDR3 amino acids: CASSGWGAAEKLFF. In DNA, the CDR3 is TGTGCCAGCAGCGGGTGGGGCGCGGCGGAAAAACTGTTTTTT.

This clone was picked up a small number of times. The chain has TRBV5-1 and TRBJ2-7, with D possibly being TRBD1 (6 bases). The V end lost 2 bases, the J end lost 4 bases, and 19 bases lay between the germline ends. Germline CDR1 SGHRS, CDR2 YFSETQ. The CDR3 length is 16 residues. CDR3 nucleotide sequence: TGCGCCAGCAGCTTTCTTTCGTACGAAAGGGGGTACGAGCAGTACTTC. It encodes CASSFLSYERGYEQYF. The complete variable domain, with remaining parts taken from reference TRBV5-1 and TRBJ2-7, reads KAGVTQTPRYLIKTRGQQVTLSCSPISGHRSVSWYQQTPGQGLQFLFEYFSETQRNKGNFPGRFSGRQFSNSRSEMNVSTLELGDSALYLCASSFLSYERGYEQYFGPGTRLTVT.

The CDR3 sequence is CASSLSGQLDTQYF. The CDR3 DNA sequence: TGCGCCAGCAGCTTGTCGGGACAGCTCGATACGCAGTATTTT. The rearrangement links TRBV5-1 to TRBJ2-3; 7 positions match TRBD1. The trim removed 1 base at V and 6 bases at J, leaving 5 bases unmatched. This CDR3 spans 14 amino acids. Germline CDR1 and CDR2: SGHRS and YFSETQ.

The chain combines TRBV30 with TRBJ2-1; 7 nucleotides agree with TRBD2. CDR3 length: 14 amino acids. The junction had 7 bases not matched to a gene; V was cut back by 4 bases and J by 4 bases. In germline, CDR1 is GTSNPN, CDR2 SVGIG (reference sequence). The DNA of the CDR3 is TGTGCCTGGACCCAAAAGCGGGATTACAATGAGCAGTTCTTC. Translating gives CAWTQKRDYNEQFF.

In this sample, this clone turned up a few times. The rearrangement uses TRBV4-2 and TRBJ2-1; 7 bases agree with TRBD2. Losses at the gene ends were 0 bases for V and 3 bases for J; bases not matched to a gene: 5. In germline, CDR1 is LGHNA, CDR2 YNFKEQ. This CDR3 is built from 16 residues. CDR3 protein: CASSQERTRSYNEQFF. CDR3 coding DNA: TGTGCCAGCAGCCAAGAGCGGACTAGGAGCTACAATGAGCAGTTCTTC.

V is TRBV18 and J is TRBJ1-6; the D gene is possibly TRBD1 (5 bases). Germline V gene lookup returns CDR1 KGHSH and CDR2 LQKENI. V shed 1 base and J shed 8 bases, with 9 bases lying between them. The CDR3 covers 14 residues. The CDR3: CASSPQGRDSPLHF. The CDR3 DNA reads TGTGCCAGCTCACCACAGGGGAGGGATTCACCCCTCCACTTT.

The V call is TRBV12-3 or TRBV12-4, the J call TRBJ1-2, with D unclear. The V gene lost 4 bases and the J gene lost 6 bases, with 9 bases spanning the gap. The CDR3 sequence is 12 residues long. CDR3 protein: CASSSGKHGYTF. In nucleotides, the CDR3 is TGTGCCAGCAGTTCCGGGAAGCATGGCTACACCTTC.

This rearrangement joins TRBV5-5 to TRBJ2-5; 12 nucleotides align to TRBD1. Trimming took 2 bases from V and 4 from J; bases not matched to a gene: 3. The CDR3 is 15 amino acids. Germline V lookup: CDR1 SGHKS, CDR2 YYEKEE (reference sequence). The CDR3 loop is CASSLGDRGPETQYF. The CDR3 DNA follows: TGTGCCAGCAGCTTAGGGGACAGGGGGCCAGAGACCCAGTACTTC.